This T cell receptor beta chain was identified during a study of cytomegalovirus exposure and HLA in healthy donors. Looking at the study overall: In an early release, HLA-typed donors contributed about 79 million unique TCR sequences. Of all 400 or so donors who were genotyped, roughly 81% belonged to the Caucasian-associated ancestry cluster. Study results and limitations: Across donors, most TCRs were seen rarely, yet some public ones were widespread. Among TCR beta chains of equal frequency, HLA-associated ones were more clonally expanded in a later analysis.

This CDR3 spans 16 amino acids. Germline lookup yields CDR1 SGDLS and CDR2 YYNGEE. V lost 0 bases to trimming and J lost 8 bases; unmatched junction nucleotides: 7. The PCR ran on 60 Vbeta and 13 Jbeta primers. This table comes from immunoSEQ multiplex PCR, and its TCRdb copy is limited to in-frame clones, with some not included. The sample lists 180,000 or so clones; around 62% were seen once. With respect to this clone: Its antigen is undetermined.

The specimen was PBMCs. The clonotype comes from a man aged 35-49 years in good health and CMV-seronegative. The V and J genes are TRBV9 and TRBJ2-1; 11 nucleotides agree with TRBD2. CDR3 nucleotide sequence: TGTGCCAGCAGCGTAGTGGTAGCGGGGGGGCCCCATGAGCAGTTCTTC. Its protein is CASSVVVAGGPHEQFF.